The present entry profiles one TCR beta chain with its context. The antigen remains unidentified. The data are from a study of cytomegalovirus exposure and HLA in healthy donors. Study results and limitations: Most TCR sequences showed up rarely, but some public TCRs showed up in many donors. Owing to their indistinguishability, certain V segments, notably TRBV6-2 and TRBV6-3, were excluded.

The primer mix had 60 Vbeta and 13 Jbeta primers. Generated by immunoSEQ multiplex PCR, the TCRdb table keeps only in-frame clones and is missing some. The sample has about 88,000 clones. The CDR3 consists of 19 residues. Trimming removed 4 bases from V and 0 bases from J; junction bases left unmatched: 14. Germline V CDR1 and CDR2: MGHRA, YSYEKL. This chain connects TRBV4-1 to TRBJ1-3; 8 positions match TRBD1. Sequencing was performed on PBMCs. This TCR came from a girl aged 10 to 17 in good health and CMV-seropositive. CDR3 loop: CASSPTESGTGPSGNTIYF. CDR3 nucleotides: TGCGCCAGCAGCCCAACGGAGTCCGGGACAGGCCCCTCTGGAAACACCATATATTTT.